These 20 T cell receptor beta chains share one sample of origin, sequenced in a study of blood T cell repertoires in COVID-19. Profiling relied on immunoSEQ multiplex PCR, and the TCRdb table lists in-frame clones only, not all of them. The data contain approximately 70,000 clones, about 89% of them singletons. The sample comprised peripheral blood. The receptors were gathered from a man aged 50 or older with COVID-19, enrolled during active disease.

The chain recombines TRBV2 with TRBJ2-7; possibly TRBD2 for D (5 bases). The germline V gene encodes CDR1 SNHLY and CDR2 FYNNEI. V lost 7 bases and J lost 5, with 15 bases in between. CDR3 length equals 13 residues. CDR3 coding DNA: TGTGCCAGCAACCAAGCGGCAACGAACGAGCAGTACTTC. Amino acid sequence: CASNQAATNEQYF.

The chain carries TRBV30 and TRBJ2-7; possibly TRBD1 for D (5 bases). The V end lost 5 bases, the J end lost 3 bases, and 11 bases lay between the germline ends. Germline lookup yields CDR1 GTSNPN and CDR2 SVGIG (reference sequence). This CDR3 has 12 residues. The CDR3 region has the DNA TGTGCCTGGGCTCAGGGCCGCTACGAGCAGTACTTC. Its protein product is CAWAQGRYEQYF.

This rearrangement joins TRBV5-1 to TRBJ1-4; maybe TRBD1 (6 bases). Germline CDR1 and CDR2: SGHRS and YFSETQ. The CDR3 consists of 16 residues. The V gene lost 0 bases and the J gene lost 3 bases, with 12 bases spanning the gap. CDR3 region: CASSLALTGSNEKLFF. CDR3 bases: TGCGCCAGCAGCTTGGCTTTGACAGGCTCTAATGAAAAACTGTTTTTT.

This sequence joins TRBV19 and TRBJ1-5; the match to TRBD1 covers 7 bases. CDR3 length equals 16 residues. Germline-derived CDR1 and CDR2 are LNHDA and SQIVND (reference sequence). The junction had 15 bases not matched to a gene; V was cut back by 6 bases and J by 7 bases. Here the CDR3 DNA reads TGTGCCAGTAGGCGGGGACAGAGGGACCCTAGGCAGCCCCAGCATTTT. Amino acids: CASRRGQRDPRQPQHF.

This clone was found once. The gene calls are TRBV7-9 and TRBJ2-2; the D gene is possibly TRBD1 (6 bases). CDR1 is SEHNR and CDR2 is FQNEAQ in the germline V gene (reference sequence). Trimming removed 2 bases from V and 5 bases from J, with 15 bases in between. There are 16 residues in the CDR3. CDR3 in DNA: TGTGCCAGCAGCTTACGGGCAGGGGAACGGACCGGGGAGCTGTTTTTT. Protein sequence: CASSLRAGERTGELFF.

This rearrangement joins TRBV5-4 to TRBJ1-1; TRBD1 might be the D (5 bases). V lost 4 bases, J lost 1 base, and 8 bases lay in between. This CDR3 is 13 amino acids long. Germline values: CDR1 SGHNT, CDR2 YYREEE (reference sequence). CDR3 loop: CASSGHWNTEAFF. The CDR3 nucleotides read TGTGCCAGCAGCGGACACTGGAACACTGAAGCTTTCTTT.

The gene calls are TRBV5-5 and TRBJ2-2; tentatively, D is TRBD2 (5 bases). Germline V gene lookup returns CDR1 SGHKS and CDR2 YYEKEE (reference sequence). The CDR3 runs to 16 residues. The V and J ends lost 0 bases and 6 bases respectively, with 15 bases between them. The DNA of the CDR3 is TGTGCCAGCAGCTTGGTGACGGGATGGCTAGCCGGGGAGCTGTTTTTT. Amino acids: CASSLVTGWLAGELFF.

CDR3 DNA sequence: TGCAGCGCTAGGACGGGGAGCTCCTACGAGCAGTACGTC. This codes for CSARTGSSYEQYV. The chain is built from TRBV29-1 and TRBJ2-7, with D perhaps matching TRBD2 (5 bases). Germline V gene data show CDR1 as SQVTM and CDR2 as ANQGSEA. V lost 7 bases to trimming and J lost 0 bases, with 13 bases between them. This CDR3 comprises 13 residues.

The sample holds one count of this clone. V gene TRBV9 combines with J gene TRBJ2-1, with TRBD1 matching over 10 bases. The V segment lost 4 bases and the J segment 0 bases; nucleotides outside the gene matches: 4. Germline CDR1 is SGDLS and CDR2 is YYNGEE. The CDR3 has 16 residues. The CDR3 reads CASSPRTGGSYNEQFF. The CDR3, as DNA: TGTGCCAGCAGCCCTCGGACAGGGGGCTCCTACAATGAGCAGTTCTTC.

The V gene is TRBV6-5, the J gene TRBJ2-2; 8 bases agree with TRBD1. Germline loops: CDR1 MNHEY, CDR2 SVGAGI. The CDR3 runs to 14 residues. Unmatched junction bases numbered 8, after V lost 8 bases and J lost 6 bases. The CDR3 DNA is TGTGCCAGCGTCGGGACAGGCAGTGCCGGGGAGCTGTTTTTT. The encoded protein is CASVGTGSAGELFF.

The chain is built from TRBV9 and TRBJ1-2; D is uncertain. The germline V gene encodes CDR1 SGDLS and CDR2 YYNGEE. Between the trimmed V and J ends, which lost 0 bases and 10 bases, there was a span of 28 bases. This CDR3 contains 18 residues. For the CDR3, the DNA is TGTGCCAGCAGCGTAGCTATCGGCCAGCTCGGGTCGATCGATGACTACACCTTC. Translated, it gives CASSVAIGQLGSIDDYTF.

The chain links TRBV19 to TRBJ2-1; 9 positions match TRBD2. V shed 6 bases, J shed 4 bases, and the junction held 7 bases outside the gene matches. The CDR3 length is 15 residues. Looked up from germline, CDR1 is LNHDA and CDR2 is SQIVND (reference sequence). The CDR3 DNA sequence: TGTGCCAGTAGCCATAGCGGGAGTGGGTACAATGAGCAGTTCTTC. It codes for CASSHSGSGYNEQFF.

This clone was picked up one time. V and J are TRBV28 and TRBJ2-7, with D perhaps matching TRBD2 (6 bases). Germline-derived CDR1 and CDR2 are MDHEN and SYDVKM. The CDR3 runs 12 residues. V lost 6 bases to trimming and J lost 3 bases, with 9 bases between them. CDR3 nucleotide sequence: TGTGCCAGCAGGACCGGGGGCTACGAGCAGTACTTC. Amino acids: CASRTGGYEQYF.

CDR3 protein: CASSQEGDTGPDTQYF. CDR3 DNA sequence: TGCGCCAGCAGCCAAGAAGGGGATACGGGCCCAGATACGCAGTATTTT. The chain couples TRBV4-1 to TRBJ2-3; D is possibly TRBD1 (5 bases). V lost 0 bases to trimming and J lost 4 bases, with 14 bases between them. In germline, CDR1 is MGHRA, CDR2 YSYEKL. The CDR3 length is 16 residues.

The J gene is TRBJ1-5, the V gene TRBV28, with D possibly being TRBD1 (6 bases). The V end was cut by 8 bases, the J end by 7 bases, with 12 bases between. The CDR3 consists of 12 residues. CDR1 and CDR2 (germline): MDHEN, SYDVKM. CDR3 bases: TGTGCCAGCCAGACAGGAACCCAGCCCCAGCATTTT. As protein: CASQTGTQPQHF. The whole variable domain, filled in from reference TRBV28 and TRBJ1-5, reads DVKVTQSSRYLVKRTGEKVFLECVQDMDHENMFWYRQDPGLGLRLIYFSYDVKMKEKGDIPEGYSVSREKKERFSLILESASTNQTSMYLCASQTGTQPQHFGDGTRLSIL.

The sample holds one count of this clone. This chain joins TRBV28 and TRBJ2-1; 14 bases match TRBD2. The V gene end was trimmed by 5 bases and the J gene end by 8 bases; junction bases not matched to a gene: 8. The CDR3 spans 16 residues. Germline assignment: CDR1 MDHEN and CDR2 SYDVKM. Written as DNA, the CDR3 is TGTGCCAGCAGTCTCCCGACTAGCGGGAGGGTCGATGAGCAGTTCTTC. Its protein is CASSLPTSGRVDEQFF.

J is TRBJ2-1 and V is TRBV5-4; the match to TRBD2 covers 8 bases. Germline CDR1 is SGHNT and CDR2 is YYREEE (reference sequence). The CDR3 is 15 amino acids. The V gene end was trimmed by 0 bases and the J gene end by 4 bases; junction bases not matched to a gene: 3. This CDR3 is CASSLASGGYNEQFF. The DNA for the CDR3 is TGTGCCAGCAGCTTGGCTTCGGGGGGGTACAATGAGCAGTTCTTC. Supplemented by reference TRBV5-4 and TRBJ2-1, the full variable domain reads ETGVTQSPTHLIKTRGQQVTLRCSSQSGHNTVSWYQQALGQGPQFIFQYYREEENGRGNFPPRFSGLQFPNYSSELNVNALELDDSALYLCASSLASGGYNEQFFGPGTRLTVL.

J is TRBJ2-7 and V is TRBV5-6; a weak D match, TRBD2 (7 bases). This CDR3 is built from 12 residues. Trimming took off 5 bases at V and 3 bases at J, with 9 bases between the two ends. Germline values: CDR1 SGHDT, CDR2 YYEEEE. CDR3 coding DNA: TGTGCCAGCAGGAGGGGGGGCTACGAGCAGTACTTC. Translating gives CASRRGGYEQYF.

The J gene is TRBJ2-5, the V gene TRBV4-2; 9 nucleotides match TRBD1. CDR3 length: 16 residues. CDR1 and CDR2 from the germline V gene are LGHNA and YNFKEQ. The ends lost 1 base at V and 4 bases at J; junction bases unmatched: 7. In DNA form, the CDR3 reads TGTGCCAGCAGCCAAGTATCGGGACAGGGAATAGAGACCCAGTACTTC. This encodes CASSQVSGQGIETQYF.

CDR3 coding DNA: TGTGCCAGCAGCTTATCACCCAGCGGGAGCCAAGAGACCCAGTACTTC. Protein: CASSLSPSGSQETQYF. The V call is TRBV7-3, the J call TRBJ2-5; 8 nucleotides line up with TRBD2. Germline CDR1 reads SGHTA; CDR2 reads FQGTGA. With 2 bases clipped from V and 1 base from J, the junction kept 6 bases outside the gene matches. The CDR3 length is 16 residues.